This T cell receptor beta chain is drawn from a study of blood T cell repertoires in COVID-19. The wider study: Samples taken during acute and convalescent COVID-19 were collected in the United States, Italy and Spain. In each case, the material was cDNA or gDNA derived from T cells, B-cell-depleted T cells, or PBMCs.

The authors' processing: Amplifying reference gene primers gave estimates of nucleated cell counts. Assay used: immunoSEQ multiplex PCR; TCRdb lists only in-frame clones, some missing. V and J calls and clone size are given by that table; D and trimming were obtained from the DNA. The sample consists of 75,000 to 100,000 clones, 65% to 90% of them appearing once. The ends lost 2 bases at V and 4 bases at J; junction bases unmatched: 8. Germline V gene data show CDR1 as SGHNT and CDR2 as YYREEE (reference sequence). There are 15 residues in the CDR3. The origin of this receptor is a woman of 80 years or more with acute or convalescent COVID-19. Sequencing input: peripheral blood. This chain uses TRBV5-4 with TRBJ2-5; 7 nucleotides line up with TRBD1. CDR3 sequence: CASSFGQANGETQYF. The CDR3 coding sequence is TGTGCCAGCAGCTTCGGACAGGCCAACGGAGAGACCCAGTACTTC. Full variable domain (remainder filled in from reference TRBV5-4 and TRBJ2-5): ETGVTQSPTHLIKTRGQQVTLRCSSQSGHNTVSWYQQALGQGPQFIFQYYREEENGRGNFPPRFSGLQFPNYSSELNVNALELDDSALYLCASSFGQANGETQYFGPGTRLLVL.